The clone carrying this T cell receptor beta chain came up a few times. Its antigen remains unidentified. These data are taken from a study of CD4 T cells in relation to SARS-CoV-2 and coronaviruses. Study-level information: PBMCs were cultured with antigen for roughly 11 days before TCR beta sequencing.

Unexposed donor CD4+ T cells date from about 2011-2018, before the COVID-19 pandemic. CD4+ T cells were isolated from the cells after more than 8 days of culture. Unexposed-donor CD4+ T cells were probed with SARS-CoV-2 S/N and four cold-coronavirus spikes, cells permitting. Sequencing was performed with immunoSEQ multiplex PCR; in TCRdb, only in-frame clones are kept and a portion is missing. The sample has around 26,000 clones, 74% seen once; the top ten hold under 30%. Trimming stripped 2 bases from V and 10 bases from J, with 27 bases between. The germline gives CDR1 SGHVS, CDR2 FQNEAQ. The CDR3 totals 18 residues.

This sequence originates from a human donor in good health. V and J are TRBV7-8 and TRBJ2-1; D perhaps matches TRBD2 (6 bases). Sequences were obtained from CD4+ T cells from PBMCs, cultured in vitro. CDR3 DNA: TGTGCCAGCAGCTTATCAGCGTGGGGGAGGCCGACCGGTCAGGAGCAGTTCTTC. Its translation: CASSLSAWGRPTGQEQFF.